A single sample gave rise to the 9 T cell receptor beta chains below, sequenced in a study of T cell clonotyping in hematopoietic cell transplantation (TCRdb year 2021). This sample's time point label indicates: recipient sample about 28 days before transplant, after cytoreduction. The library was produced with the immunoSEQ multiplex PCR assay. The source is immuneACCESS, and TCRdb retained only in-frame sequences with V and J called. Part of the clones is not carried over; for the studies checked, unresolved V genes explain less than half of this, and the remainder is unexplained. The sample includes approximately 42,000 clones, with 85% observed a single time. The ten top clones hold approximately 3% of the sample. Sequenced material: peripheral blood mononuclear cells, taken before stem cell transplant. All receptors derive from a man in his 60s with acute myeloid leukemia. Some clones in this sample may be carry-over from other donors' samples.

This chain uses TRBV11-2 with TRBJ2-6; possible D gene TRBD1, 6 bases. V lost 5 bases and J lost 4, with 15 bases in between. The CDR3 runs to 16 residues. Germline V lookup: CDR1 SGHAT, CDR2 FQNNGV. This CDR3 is CASSPSWGPGANVLTF. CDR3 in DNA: TGTGCCAGCAGCCCCTCATGGGGGCCCGGGGCCAACGTCCTGACTTTC.

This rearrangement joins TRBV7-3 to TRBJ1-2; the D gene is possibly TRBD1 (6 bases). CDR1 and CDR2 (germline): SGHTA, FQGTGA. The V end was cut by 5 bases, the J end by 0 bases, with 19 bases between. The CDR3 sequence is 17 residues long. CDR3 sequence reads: CASSKAGGLKANYGYTF. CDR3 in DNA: TGTGCCAGCAGCAAAGCGGGGGGCCTCAAAGCTAACTATGGCTACACCTTC.

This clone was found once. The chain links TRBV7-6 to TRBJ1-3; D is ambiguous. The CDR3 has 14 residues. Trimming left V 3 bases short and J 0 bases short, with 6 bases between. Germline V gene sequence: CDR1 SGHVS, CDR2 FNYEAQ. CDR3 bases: TGTGCCAGCAGCTTGGCTGCCTCTGGAAACACCATATATTTT. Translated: CASSLAASGNTIYF.

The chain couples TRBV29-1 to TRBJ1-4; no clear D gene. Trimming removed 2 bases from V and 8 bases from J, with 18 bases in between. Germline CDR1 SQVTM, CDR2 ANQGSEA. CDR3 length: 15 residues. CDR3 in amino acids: CSVESNWVGREKLFF. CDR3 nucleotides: TGCAGCGTTGAAAGCAACTGGGTTGGAAGGGAAAAACTGTTTTTT.

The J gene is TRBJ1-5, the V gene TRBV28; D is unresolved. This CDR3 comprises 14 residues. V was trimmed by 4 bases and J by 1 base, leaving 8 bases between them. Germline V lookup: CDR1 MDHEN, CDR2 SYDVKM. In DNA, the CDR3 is TGTGCCAGCAGTTCTGCCGGGAGCAATCAGCCCCAGCATTTT. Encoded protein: CASSSAGSNQPQHF. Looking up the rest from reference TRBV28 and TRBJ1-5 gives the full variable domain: DVKVTQSSRYLVKRTGEKVFLECVQDMDHENMFWYRQDPGLGLRLIYFSYDVKMKEKGDIPEGYSVSREKKERFSLILESASTNQTSMYLCASSSAGSNQPQHFGDGTRLSIL.

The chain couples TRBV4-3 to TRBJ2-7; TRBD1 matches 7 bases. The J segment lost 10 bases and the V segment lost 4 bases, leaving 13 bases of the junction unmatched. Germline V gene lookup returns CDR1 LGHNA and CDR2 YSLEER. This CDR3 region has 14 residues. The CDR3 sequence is CASSPRTGEARQYF. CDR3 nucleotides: TGCGCCAGCAGCCCCCGGACAGGAGAGGCTCGACAGTACTTC.

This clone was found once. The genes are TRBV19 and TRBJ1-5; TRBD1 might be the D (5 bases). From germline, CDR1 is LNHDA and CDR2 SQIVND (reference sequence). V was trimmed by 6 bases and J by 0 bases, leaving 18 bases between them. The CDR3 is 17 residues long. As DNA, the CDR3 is TGTGCCAGTAGCATATATAGTGGGACGGATAGCAATCAGCCCCAGCATTTT. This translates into CASSIYSGTDSNQPQHF.

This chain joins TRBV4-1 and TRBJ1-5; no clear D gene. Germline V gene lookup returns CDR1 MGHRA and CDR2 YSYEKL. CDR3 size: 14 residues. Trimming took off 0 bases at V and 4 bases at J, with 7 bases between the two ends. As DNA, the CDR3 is TGCGCCAGCAGCCAAGATATGGGGAATCAGCCCCAGCATTTT. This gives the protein CASSQDMGNQPQHF.

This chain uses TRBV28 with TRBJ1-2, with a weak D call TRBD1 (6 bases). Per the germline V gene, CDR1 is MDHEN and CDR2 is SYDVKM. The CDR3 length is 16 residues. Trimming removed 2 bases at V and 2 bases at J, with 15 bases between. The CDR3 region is CASSLGGLISNYGYTF. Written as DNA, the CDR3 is TGTGCCAGCAGTTTAGGGGGCCTCATTTCCAACTATGGCTACACCTTC.